The count of the clone carrying this T cell receptor beta chain is one. Genomic DNA was the PCR template. A primer set of 30 forward and 13 reverse primers amplified the CDR3. TCRdb re-called the multiplex PCR reads through MiXCR, storing one row per CDR3 protein. The sample contains about 270,000 distinct CDR3 sequences, around 47% of which appear only once. The entry originates in a study of type 1 and type 2 diabetes patients. The V segment lost 7 bases and the J segment 0 bases; nucleotides outside the gene matches: 8. From germline, CDR1 is MGHDK and CDR2 SYGVNS. The CDR3 runs to 15 residues. This TCR was sampled from a young man with type 2 diabetes. The chain carries TRBV25-1 and TRBJ2-7, with TRBD1 identical over 8 bases. The sequenced material came from peripheral blood mononuclear cells (PBMCs). CDR3: CASNHGQGVSYEQYF. DNA of the CDR3: TGTGCCAGCAACCACGGACAGGGCGTCTCCTACGAGCAGTACTTC.